Sequencing of this TCR beta chain was carried out in a study of metastatic and nonmetastatic thyroid tumors. Whole-study context: A comparison of repertoires was made across blood and tumor or nodule tissue from malignant and benign thyroid patients. Study-wide findings and caveats: It was reportedly found that TCR beta diversity was significantly higher in malignant thyroid tumors than in benign nodules, a difference seen in both blood and tumor samples.

The entire patient cohort was treatment-naive prior to thyroid surgery. This clone was seen ten or more times. The antigen is undetermined. The CDR3 is 14 residues long. The ends were cut back, 7 bases at V and 3 bases at J, with 14 bases in the middle. Germline V gene sequence: CDR1 KGHDR, CDR2 SFDVKD. TCRdb reprocessed the PCR reads using MiXCR. The sample contains approximately 58,000 clones, 20% to 25% of which appear only once. The sequenced material came from blood. V and J are TRBV24-1 and TRBJ2-5; D is tentatively TRBD1 or TRBD2 (5 bases each). This receptor was identified in a female donor with papillary thyroid cancer or a benign thyroid nodule (not recorded which). Some clones in this sample may be carry-over from other donors' samples. CDR3 sequence reads: CATSIRGREETQYF. Here the CDR3 DNA reads TGTGCCACCAGCATCCGGGGCAGGGAAGAGACCCAGTACTTC.